This record looks at one TCR beta chain sequence and its context. Its antigen is unknown. The data stem from a study of neurological immune-mediated disorders. The method for making cDNA was 5'RACE, and it used 10-nucleotide random UMIs. TCRdb re-analysed the 5' RACE reads in MiXCR, keeping a single row per CDR3 protein. The data show 66,000 or so distinct CDR3 sequences, 5.2% seen once. CDR1 is SGHRS, CDR2 YFSETQ, per germline. The CDR3 is made up of 16 amino acids. Trimming pared 0 bases from V and 3 bases from J, leaving 15 bases between. Study-level points and caveats: No sharing of CDR3 amino acid sequences was observed among expanded clones across subjects, suggesting private repertoires in all groups. Healthy controls had more TCR clonal expansion than multiple sclerosis, which showed the least, whereas HTLV-1-associated myelopathy showed the most. With the multiple sclerosis repertoire cluster, neither clinical nor MRI features showed any association.

Material: PBMCs. The chain combines TRBV5-1 with TRBJ1-1, with a tentative D call TRBD1 (6 bases). The TCR was taken from a woman aged 25 to 39 with multiple sclerosis. The CDR3, as DNA: TGCGCCAGCAGCTTGGCCTCCAGGGGACGGGACACTGAAGCTTTCTTT. This sequence encodes CASSLASRGRDTEAFF.